Sequencing of this TCR beta chain was carried out in a study of blood T cell repertoires in COVID-19. Study overall: Material from acute and convalescent COVID-19 was sourced from the United States, Italy and Spain.

The germline gives CDR1 GTSNPN, CDR2 SVGIG (reference sequence). V lost 4 bases and J 2 bases, leaving 14 bases between the germline ends. The CDR3 totals 14 residues. Per the authors' pipeline: Counts of nucleated cells, estimated from reference gene primer amplification, were obtained. Only in-frame clones appear in the TCRdb table, and some are missing; sequencing was by immunoSEQ multiplex PCR. D and trimming come from the DNA, and the V and J calls and clone size come from that table. This sample has about 520,000 clones, with approximately 85% found just once. The material sequenced was peripheral blood. This TCR derives from a human donor in a cohort sampled during active COVID-19. The chain recombines TRBV30 with TRBJ1-2; no clear D. CDR3 sequence reads: CAWIKKKSNYGYTF. The CDR3 nucleotides read TGTGCCTGGATAAAGAAGAAGAGCAACTATGGCTACACCTTC.